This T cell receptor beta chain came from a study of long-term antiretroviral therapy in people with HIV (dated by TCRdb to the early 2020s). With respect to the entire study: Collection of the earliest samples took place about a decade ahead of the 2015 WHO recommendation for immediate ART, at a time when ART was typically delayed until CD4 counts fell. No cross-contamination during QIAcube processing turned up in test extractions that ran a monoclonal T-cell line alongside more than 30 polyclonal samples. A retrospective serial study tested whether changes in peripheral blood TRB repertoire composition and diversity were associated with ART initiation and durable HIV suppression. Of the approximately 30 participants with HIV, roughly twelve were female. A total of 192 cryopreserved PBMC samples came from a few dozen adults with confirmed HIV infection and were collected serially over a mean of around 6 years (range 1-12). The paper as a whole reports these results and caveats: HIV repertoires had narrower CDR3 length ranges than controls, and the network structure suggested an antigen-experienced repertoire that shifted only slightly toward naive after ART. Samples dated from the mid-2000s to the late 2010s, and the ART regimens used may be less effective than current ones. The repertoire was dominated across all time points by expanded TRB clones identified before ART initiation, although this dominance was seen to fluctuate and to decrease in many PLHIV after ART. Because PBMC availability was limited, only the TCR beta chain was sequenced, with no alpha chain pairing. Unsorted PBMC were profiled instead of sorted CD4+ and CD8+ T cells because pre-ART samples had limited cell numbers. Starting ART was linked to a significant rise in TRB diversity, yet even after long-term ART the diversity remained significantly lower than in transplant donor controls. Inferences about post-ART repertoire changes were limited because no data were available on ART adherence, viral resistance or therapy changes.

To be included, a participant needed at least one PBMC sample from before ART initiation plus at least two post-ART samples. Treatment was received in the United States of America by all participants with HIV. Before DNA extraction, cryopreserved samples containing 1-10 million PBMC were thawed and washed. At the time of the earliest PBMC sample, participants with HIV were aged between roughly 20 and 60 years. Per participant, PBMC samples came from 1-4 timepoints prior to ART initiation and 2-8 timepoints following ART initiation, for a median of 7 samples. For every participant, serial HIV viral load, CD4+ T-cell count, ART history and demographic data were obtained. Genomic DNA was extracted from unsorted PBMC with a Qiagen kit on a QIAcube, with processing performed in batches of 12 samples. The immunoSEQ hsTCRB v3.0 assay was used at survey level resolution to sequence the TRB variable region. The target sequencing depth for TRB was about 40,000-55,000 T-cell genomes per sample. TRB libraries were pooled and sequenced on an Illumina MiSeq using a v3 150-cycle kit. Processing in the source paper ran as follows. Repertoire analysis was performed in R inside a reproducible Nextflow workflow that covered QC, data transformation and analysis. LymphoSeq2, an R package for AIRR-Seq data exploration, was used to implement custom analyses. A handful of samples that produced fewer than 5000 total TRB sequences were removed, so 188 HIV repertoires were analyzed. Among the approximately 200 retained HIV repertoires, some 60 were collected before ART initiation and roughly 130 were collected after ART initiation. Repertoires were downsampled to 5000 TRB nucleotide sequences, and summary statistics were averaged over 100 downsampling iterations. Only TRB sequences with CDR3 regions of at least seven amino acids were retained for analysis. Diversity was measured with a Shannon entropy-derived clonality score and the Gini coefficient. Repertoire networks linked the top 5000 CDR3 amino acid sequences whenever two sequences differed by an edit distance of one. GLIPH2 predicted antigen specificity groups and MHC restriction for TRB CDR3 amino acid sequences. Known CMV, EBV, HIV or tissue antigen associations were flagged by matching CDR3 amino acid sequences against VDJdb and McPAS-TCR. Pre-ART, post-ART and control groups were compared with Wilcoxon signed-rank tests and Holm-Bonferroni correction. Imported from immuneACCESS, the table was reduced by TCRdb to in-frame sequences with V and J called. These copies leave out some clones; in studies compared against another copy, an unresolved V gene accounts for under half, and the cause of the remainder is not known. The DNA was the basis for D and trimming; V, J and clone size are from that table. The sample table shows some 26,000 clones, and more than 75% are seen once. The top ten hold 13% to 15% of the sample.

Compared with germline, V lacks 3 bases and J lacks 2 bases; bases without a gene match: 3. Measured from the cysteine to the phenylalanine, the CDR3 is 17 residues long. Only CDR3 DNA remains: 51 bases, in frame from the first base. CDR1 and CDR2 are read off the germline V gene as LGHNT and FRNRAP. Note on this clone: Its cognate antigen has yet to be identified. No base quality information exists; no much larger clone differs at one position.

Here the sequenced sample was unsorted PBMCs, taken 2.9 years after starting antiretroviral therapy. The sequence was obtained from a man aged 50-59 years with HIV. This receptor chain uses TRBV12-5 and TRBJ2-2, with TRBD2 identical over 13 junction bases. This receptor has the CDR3 CASGLGLAGANTGELFF. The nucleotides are TGTGCTAGTGGTTTAGGACTAGCGGGGGCCAACACCGGGGAGCTGTTTTTT.